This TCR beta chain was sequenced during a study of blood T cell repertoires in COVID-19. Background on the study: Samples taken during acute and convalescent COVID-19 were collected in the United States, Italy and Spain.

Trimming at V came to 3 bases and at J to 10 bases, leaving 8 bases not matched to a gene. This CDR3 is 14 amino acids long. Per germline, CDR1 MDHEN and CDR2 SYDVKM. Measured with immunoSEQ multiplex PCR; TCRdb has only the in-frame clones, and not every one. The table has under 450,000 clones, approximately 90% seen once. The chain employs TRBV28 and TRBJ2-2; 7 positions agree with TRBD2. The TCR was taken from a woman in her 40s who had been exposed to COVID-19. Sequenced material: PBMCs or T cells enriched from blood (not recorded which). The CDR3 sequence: CASSLGGMGEELFF. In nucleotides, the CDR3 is TGTGCCAGCAGTTTGGGGGGGATGGGCGAGGAGCTGTTTTTT.